This T cell receptor beta chain emerged from a study of shared clonotypes between healthy human individuals. Study overall: The study used three CD4 naive, three CD4 memory, two CD8 naive and one CD8 memory plate per donor.

The CDR3 spans 14 residues. Trimming took off 7 bases at V and 11 bases at J, with 21 bases between the two ends. CDR1 MNHEY and CDR2 SVGAGI come from the germline V gene. Study-wide findings and caveats: Among the subsets, naive ones generally showed larger estimated richness than memory ones. The diversity represented, both genetic and in exposure history, was limited by few donors.

As concerns this clone: The antigen remains unidentified.

It was 200 to 250 ng DNA, about 30,000 T cell genomes, that sorted-subset replicate PCRs used. TCRdb keeps only in-frame clones here, not all; method: immunoSEQ multiplex PCR. The table lists 1 million to 1.2 million clones, approximately 80% of them singletons. The chain recombines TRBV6-5 with TRBJ1-5; possibly TRBD1 for D (6 bases). The sample taken for sequencing was memory CD4+ T cells from PBMCs. Stated subset: CD45RA-negative fraction. The origin of this receptor is a man aged 18 to 29 in good health. Some clones in this sample may be carry-over from other donors' samples. The CDR3 coding sequence is TGTGCCAGCAACGAACCCCTCCGACAGGCCGCCCAGCATTTT. Protein product: CASNEPLRQAAQHF.